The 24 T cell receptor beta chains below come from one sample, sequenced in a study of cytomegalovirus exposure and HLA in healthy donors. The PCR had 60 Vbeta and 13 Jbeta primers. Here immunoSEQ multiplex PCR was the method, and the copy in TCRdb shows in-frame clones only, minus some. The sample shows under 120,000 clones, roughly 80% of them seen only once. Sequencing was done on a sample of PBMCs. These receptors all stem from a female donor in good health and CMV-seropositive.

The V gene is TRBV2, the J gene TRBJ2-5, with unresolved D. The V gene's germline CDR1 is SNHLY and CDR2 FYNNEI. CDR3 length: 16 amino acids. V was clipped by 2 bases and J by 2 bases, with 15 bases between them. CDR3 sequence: CASSENGPGQQETQYF. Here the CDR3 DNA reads TGTGCCAGCAGTGAAAATGGGCCTGGGCAACAAGAGACCCAGTACTTC. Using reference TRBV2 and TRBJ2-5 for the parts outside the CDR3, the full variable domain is EPEVTQTPSHQVTQMGQEVILRCVPISNHLYFYWYRQILGQKVEFLVSFYNNEISEKSEIFDDQFSVERPDGSNFTLKIRSTKLEDSAMYFCASSENGPGQQETQYFGPGTRLLVL.

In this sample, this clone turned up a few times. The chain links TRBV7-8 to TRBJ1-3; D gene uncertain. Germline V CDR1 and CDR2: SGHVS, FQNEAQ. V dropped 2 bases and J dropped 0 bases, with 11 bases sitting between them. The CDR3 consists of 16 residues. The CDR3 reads CASSLLVAVSGNTIYF. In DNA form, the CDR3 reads TGTGCCAGCAGCTTACTAGTAGCGGTCTCTGGAAACACCATATATTTT.

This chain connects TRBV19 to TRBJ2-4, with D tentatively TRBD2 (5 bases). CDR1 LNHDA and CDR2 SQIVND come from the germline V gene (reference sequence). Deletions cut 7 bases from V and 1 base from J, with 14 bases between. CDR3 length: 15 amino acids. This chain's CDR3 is CASNTRRGAKNIQYF. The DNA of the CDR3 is TGTGCCAGTAACACCCGAAGAGGGGCCAAAAACATTCAGTACTTC.

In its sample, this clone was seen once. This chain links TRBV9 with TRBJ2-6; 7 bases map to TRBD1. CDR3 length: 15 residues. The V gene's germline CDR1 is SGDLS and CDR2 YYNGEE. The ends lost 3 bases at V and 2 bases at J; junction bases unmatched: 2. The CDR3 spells CASSAQGPGANVLTF. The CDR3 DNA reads TGTGCCAGCAGCGCACAGGGGCCTGGGGCCAACGTCCTGACTTTC.

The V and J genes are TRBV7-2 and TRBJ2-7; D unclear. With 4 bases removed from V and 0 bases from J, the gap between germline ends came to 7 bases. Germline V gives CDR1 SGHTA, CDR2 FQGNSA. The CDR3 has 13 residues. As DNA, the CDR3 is TGTGCCAGCAGCTACCCGAGCTCCTACGAGCAGTACTTC. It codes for CASSYPSSYEQYF.

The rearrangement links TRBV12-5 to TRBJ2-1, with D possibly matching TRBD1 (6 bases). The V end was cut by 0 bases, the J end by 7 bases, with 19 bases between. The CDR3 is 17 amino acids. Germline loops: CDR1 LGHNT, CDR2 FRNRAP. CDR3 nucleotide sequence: TGTGCTAGTGGTTTGGTAGTGAGGGGGTTTGAGTCTAATGAGCAGTTCTTC. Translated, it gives CASGLVVRGFESNEQFF.

The CDR3 is CASSRENPNYSNQPQHF. CDR3 DNA: TGTGCCAGTTCCCGGGAAAACCCAAATTATAGCAATCAGCCCCAGCATTTT. The V gene is TRBV27, the J gene TRBJ1-5; no definite D call. CDR3 length equals 17 residues. V was cut by 9 bases and J by 0 bases, with 21 bases left in between. In germline, CDR1 is MNHEY, CDR2 SMNVEV (reference sequence).

CDR3 in DNA: TGCGCCAGCAGCCAAGAACGTTCCCGGGACAGATCCTACGAGCAGTACTTC. Translation: CASSQERSRDRSYEQYF. The V gene is TRBV4-1, the J gene TRBJ2-7; the match to TRBD1 covers 7 bases. The ends lost 0 bases at V and 1 base at J; junction bases unmatched: 9. Germline values: CDR1 MGHRA, CDR2 YSYEKL. This CDR3 is 17 amino acids long.

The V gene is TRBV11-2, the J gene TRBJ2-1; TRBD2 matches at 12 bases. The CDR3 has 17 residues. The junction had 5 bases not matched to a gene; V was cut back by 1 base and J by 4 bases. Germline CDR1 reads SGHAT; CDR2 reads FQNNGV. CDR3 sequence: CASSLASGRAPYNEQFF. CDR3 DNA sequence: TGTGCCAGCAGCTTAGCTAGCGGGAGGGCCCCGTACAATGAGCAGTTCTTC.

In DNA, the CDR3 is TGTGCCAGCAGCTTAGGCGGGCCGGGCACAGATACGCAGTATTTT. As protein: CASSLGGPGTDTQYF. J is TRBJ2-3 and V is TRBV11-2; tentatively, D is TRBD2 (5 bases). With 1 base removed from V and 1 base from J, the gap between germline ends came to 9 bases. Germline lookup yields CDR1 SGHAT and CDR2 FQNNGV. The CDR3 spans 15 residues.

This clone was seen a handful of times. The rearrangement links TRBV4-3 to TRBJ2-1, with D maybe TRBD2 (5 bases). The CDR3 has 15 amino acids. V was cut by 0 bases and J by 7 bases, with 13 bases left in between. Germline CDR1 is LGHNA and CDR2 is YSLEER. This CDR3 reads CASSQEGVVWNEQFF. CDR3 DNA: TGCGCCAGCAGCCAAGAGGGAGTAGTTTGGAATGAGCAGTTCTTC.

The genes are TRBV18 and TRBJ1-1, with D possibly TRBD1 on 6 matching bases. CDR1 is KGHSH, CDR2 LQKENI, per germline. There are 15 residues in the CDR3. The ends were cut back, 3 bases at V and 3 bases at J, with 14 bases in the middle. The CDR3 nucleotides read TGTGCCAGCTCACCCCGGTCAGGGGAAGACACTGAAGCTTTCTTT. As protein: CASSPRSGEDTEAFF.

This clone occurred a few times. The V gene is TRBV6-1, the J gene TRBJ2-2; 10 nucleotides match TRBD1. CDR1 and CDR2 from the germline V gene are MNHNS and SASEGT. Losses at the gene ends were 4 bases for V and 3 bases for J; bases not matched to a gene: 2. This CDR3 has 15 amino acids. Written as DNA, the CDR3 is TGTGCCAGCAGTGCGGGGACAGGGGACACCGGGGAGCTGTTTTTT. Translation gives CASSAGTGDTGELFF.

The CDR3 loop reads CASSLNGLGVGQPQHF. CDR3 coding DNA: TGTGCCAGCAGCTTAAACGGTCTAGGGGTGGGTCAGCCCCAGCATTTT. The chain carries TRBV11-2 and TRBJ1-5; perhaps TRBD1 as D (5 bases). This CDR3 has 16 amino acids. Germline CDR1 and CDR2: SGHAT and FQNNGV. V dropped 2 bases and J dropped 6 bases, with 17 bases sitting between them.

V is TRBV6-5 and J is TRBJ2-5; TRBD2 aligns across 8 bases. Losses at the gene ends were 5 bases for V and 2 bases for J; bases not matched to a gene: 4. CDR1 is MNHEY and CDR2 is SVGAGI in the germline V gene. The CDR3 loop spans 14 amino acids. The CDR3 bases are TGTGCCAGCAGTGAACTAGCGGTTCAAGAGACCCAGTACTTC. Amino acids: CASSELAVQETQYF.

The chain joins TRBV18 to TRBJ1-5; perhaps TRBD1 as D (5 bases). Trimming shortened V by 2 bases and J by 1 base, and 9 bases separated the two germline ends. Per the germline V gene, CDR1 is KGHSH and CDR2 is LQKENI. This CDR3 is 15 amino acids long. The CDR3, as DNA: TGTGCCAGCTCACCAGGGGCCGGAAGCAATCAGCCCCAGCATTTT. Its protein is CASSPGAGSNQPQHF. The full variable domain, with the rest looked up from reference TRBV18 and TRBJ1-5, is NAGVMQNPRHLVRRRGQEARLRCSPMKGHSHVYWYRQLPEEGLKFMVYLQKENIIDESGMPKERFSAEFPKEGPSILRIQQVVRGDSAAYFCASSPGAGSNQPQHFGDGTRLSIL.

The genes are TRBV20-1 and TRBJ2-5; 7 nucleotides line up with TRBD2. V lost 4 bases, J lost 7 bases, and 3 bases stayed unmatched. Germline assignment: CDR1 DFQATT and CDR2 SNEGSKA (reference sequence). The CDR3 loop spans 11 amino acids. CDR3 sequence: CSATPGGTQYF. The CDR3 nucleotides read TGCAGTGCTACTCCGGGGGGGACCCAGTACTTC.

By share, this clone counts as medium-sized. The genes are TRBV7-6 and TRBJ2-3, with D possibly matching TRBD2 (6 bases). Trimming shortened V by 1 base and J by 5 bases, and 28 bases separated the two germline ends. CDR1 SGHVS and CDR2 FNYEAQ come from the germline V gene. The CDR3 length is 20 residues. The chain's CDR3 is CASSLGGATPVGEVGDTQYF. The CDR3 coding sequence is TGTGCCAGCAGCTTAGGTGGGGCCACCCCTGTTGGGGAGGTAGGAGATACGCAGTATTTT.

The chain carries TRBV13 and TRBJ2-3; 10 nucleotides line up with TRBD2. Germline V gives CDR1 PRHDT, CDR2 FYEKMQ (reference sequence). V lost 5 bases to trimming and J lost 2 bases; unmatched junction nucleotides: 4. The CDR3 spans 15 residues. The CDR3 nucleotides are TGTGCCAGCAGCCGACTAGCGGGCAACACAGATACGCAGTATTTT. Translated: CASSRLAGNTDTQYF.

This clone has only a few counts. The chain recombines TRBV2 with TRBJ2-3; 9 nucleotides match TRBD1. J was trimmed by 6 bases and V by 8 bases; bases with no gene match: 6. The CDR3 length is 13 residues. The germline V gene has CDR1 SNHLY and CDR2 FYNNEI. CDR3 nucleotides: TGTGCCAGCCAGACAGGGGGGGCGGATACGCAGTATTTT. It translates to CASQTGGADTQYF.

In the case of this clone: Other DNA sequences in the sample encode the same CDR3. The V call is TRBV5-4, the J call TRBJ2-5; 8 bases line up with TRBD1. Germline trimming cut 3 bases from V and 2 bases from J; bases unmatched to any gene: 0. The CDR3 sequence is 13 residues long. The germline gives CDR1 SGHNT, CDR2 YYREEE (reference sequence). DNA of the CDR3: TGTGCCAGCAGCTGGACAGGGCAAGAGACCCAGTACTTC. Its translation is CASSWTGQETQYF. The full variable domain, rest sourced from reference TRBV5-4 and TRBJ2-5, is ETGVTQSPTHLIKTRGQQVTLRCSSQSGHNTVSWYQQALGQGPQFIFQYYREEENGRGNFPPRFSGLQFPNYSSELNVNALELDDSALYLCASSWTGQETQYFGPGTRLLVL.

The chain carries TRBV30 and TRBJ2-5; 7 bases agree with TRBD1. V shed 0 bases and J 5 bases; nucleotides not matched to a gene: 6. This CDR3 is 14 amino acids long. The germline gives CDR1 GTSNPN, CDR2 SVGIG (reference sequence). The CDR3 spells CAWSVQGPGETQYF. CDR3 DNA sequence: TGTGCCTGGAGTGTACAGGGGCCGGGGGAGACCCAGTACTTC.

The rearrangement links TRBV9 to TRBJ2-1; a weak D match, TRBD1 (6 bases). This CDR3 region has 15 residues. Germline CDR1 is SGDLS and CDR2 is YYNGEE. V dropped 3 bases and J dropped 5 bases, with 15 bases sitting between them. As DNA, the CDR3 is TGTGCCAGCAGCGCCTATGGGGACATAGACAATGAGCAGTTCTTC. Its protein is CASSAYGDIDNEQFF.

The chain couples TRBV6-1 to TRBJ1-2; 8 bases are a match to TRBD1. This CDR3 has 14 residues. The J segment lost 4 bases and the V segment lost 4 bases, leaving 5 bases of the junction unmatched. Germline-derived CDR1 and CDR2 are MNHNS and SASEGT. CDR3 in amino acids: CASSGDRWAYGYTF. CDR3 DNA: TGTGCCAGCAGTGGGGACAGGTGGGCCTATGGCTACACCTTC.